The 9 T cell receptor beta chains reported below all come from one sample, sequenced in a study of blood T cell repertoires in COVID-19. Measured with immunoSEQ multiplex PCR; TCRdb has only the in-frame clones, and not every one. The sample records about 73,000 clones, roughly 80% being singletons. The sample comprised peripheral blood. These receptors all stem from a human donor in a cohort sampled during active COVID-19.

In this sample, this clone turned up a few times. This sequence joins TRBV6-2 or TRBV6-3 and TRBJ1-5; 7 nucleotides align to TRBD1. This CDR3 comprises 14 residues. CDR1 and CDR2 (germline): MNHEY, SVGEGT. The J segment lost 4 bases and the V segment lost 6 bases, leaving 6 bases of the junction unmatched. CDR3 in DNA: TGTGCCAGCAGCCTCGGACAGGAGAATCAGCCCCAGCATTTT. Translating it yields CASSLGQENQPQHF.

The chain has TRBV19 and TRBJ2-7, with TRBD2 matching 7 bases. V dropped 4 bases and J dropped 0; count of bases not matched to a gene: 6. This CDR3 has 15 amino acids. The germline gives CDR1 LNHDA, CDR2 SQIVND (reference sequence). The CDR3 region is CASSTTSWSSYEQYF. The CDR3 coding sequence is TGTGCCAGTAGTACGACTAGCTGGAGCTCCTACGAGCAGTACTTC. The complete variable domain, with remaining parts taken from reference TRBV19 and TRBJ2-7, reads DGGITQSPKYLFRKEGQNVTLSCEQNLNHDAMYWYRQDPGQGLRLIYYSQIVNDFQKGDIAEGYSVSREKKESFPLTVTSAQKNPTAFYLCASSTTSWSSYEQYFGPGTRLTVT.

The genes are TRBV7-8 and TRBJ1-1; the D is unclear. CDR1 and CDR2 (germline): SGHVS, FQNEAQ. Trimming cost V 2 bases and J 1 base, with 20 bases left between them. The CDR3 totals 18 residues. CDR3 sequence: CASSLSGLPGGKNTEAFF. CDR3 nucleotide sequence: TGTGCCAGCAGCTTAAGCGGGCTCCCGGGCGGGAAGAACACTGAAGCTTTCTTT.

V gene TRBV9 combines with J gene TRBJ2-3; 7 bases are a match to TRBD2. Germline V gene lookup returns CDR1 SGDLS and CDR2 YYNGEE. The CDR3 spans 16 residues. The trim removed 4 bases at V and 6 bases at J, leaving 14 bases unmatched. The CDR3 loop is CASSIGGASGKDTQYF. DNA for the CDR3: TGTGCCAGCAGCATCGGCGGAGCTAGCGGTAAGGATACGCAGTATTTT.

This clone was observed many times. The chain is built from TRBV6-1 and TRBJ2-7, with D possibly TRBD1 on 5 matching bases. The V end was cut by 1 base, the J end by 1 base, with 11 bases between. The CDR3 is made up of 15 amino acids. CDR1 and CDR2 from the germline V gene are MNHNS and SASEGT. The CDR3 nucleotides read TGTGCCAGCAGTGAAGGGGTAGGGGATTCCTACGAGCAGTACTTC. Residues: CASSEGVGDSYEQYF.

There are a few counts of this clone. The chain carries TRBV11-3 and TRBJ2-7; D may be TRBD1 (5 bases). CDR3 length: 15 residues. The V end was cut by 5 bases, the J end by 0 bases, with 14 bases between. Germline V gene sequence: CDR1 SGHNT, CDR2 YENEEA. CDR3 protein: CASSRQLTYSYEQYF. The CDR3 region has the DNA TGTGCCAGCAGCCGACAGCTTACTTACTCCTACGAGCAGTACTTC.

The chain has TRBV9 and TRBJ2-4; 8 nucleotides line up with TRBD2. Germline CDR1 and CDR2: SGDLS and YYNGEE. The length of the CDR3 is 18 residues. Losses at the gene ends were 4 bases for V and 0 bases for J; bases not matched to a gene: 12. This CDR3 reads CASSPGTSSLIAKNIQYF. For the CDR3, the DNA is TGTGCCAGCAGCCCGGGGACTAGTTCCTTGATAGCCAAAAACATTCAGTACTTC.

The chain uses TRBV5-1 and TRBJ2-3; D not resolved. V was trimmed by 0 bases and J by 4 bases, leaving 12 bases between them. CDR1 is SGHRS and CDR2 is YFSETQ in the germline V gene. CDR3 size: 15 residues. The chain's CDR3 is CASSLAPSPPDTQYF. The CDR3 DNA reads TGCGCCAGCAGCTTGGCTCCTAGTCCCCCAGATACGCAGTATTTT.

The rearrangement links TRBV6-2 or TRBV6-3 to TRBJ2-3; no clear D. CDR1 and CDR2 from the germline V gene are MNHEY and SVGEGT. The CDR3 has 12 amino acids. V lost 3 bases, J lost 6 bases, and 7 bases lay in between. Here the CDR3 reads CASSYFQDTQYF. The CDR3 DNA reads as TGTGCCAGCAGTTATTTCCAGGATACGCAGTATTTT.